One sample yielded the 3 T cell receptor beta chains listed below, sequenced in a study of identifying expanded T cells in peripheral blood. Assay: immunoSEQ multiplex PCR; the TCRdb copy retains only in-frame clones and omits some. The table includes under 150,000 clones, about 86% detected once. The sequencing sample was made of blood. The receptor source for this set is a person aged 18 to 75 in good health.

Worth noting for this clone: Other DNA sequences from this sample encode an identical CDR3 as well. For the CDR3, the DNA is TGCGCCAGCAGCTCGACAGGGGCGAGCACAGATACGCAGTATTTT. Its protein product is CASSSTGASTDTQYF. V is TRBV5-1 and J is TRBJ2-3, with 8 positions matching TRBD1. This CDR3 contains 15 residues. V was pared by 3 bases and J by 0 bases, with 3 bases of the junction left unmatched. The germline V gene has CDR1 SGHRS and CDR2 YFSETQ.

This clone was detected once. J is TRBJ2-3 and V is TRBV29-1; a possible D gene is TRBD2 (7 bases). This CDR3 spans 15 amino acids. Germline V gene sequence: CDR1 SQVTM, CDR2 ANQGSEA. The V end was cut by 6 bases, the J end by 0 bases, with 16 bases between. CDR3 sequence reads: CSVGTGGPSTDTQYF. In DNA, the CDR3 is TGCAGCGTGGGAACGGGGGGCCCCAGCACAGATACGCAGTATTTT.

The CDR3, as DNA: TGCGCCAGCAGCCCGAGGACAGGAACCTCCTACGAGCAGTACTTC. Translated: CASSPRTGTSYEQYF. This chain links TRBV5-1 with TRBJ2-7, with TRBD1 matching 7 bases. The germline CDR1 and CDR2 sequences are SGHRS and YFSETQ. V trimming: 4 bases; J trimming: 0 bases; junction bases outside the gene matches: 7. This CDR3 region has 15 residues. Complete variable domain (other parts from reference TRBV5-1 and TRBJ2-7): KAGVTQTPRYLIKTRGQQVTLSCSPISGHRSVSWYQQTPGQGLQFLFEYFSETQRNKGNFPGRFSGRQFSNSRSEMNVSTLELGDSALYLCASSPRTGTSYEQYFGPGTRLTVT.